These T cell receptor beta chains were read from a single sample in a study of cytotoxic CD8 clonotypes in ibrutinib-treated CLL. The method was immunoSEQ multiplex PCR; TCRdb's version includes in-frame clones alone and lacks a portion of them. The repertoire includes some 200,000 clones, over 60% of them detected once, and roughly 13% sits in the top ten. The sample in question was PBMCs, obtained after 24 months of ibrutinib treatment. The receptors were sampled from a human donor with chronic lymphocytic leukemia. Both conserved end residues are trimmed from each CDR3.

V gene,J gene,CDR3 protein
TRBV4-3,TRBJ2-1,ASSQDGLAGSPSYNEQF
TRBV4-3,TRBJ2-5,ASSQVAGETQY
TRBV20-1,TRBJ2-2,SASVTGELF
TRBV7-2,TRBJ2-7,ASSLPESYEQY
TRBV15,TRBJ2-1,ATSRAKGPGDNEQF
TRBV5-4,TRBJ2-5,ASSATTGEETQY
TRBV4-1,TRBJ1-1,ASSQGGGMNTEAF
TRBV2,TRBJ2-1,ASSAVRVSSYNEQF
TRBV7-9,TRBJ2-7,ASSHPTSGRSYEQY
TRBV27,TRBJ2-7,ASSLSRQAFYEQY
TRBV7-3,TRBJ2-2,ASSPRARSSGNTGELF
TRBV27,TRBJ2-1,ASARPPRDNEQF
TRBV15,TRBJ2-7,ATSRGQILSYEQY
TRBV4-3,TRBJ2-3,ASSQMTGIGSNLDTQY
TRBV29-1,TRBJ1-1,SVRMNTEAF
TRBV19,TRBJ2-7,ASSIASGTTYEQY
TRBV28,TRBJ2-3,ASSFGDTDTQY
TRBV18,TRBJ2-2,ASSPPFAGELF
TRBV4-3,TRBJ1-1,ASSQSRAVTLNTEAF
TRBV28,TRBJ1-5,ASIISGGGNQPQH
TRBV5-1,TRBJ1-3,ASSLGWTRGYSSFGNTIY
TRBV27,TRBJ2-1,ASSLAGVPYNEQF
TRBV29-1,TRBJ1-2,SVDLGWGSQNYGYT
TRBV4-3,TRBJ2-1,ASSQDVTSGRASGQF
TRBV25-1,TRBJ1-1,ASSELEGGLGAF
TRBV28,TRBJ1-2,ASIDLGSFYGYT
TRBV14,TRBJ2-3,ASSQVPAGGILDTQY
TRBV27,TRBJ2-1,ASSFQTGYSYNEQF
TRBV7-9,TRBJ2-3,ASSQTSGGDTQY